This is a list of T cell receptor beta chains from one sample in a study of blood T cell repertoires in COVID-19. Some clones are missing from TCRdb's copy, which holds only in-frame ones; the method was immunoSEQ multiplex PCR. The data show some 300,000 clones, 75% to 90% seen once. Sample: peripheral blood. The receptors here all came from a woman between 70 and 85 years old with COVID-19, enrolled during active disease. Each CDR3 is given with its conserved first and last residue. A D gene is named only where the DNA matches it firmly. Where a row states a size, it is once, few, many or the class of an expanded clone; other rows omit it.

j_gene: TRBJ1-5
abundance: -
len: 12
d_gene: TRBD1
v_gene: TRBV6-5
CDR3aa: CASKTGDQPQHF
CDR3nt: TGTGCCAGTAAGACAGGGGATCAGCCCCAGCATTTT

j_gene: TRBJ1-5
abundance: -
len: 12
d_gene: -
v_gene: TRBV28
CDR3aa: CASRQGIQPQHF
CDR3nt: TGTGCCAGCCGGCAGGGTATTCAGCCCCAGCATTTT

j_gene: TRBJ1-6
abundance: -
len: 13
d_gene: -
v_gene: TRBV20-1
CDR3aa: CSASRQINSPLHF
CDR3nt: TGCAGTGCTAGTCGACAAATTAATTCACCCCTCCACTTT

j_gene: TRBJ2-5
abundance: once
len: 14
d_gene: -
v_gene: TRBV19
CDR3aa: CASSPIASEETQYF
CDR3nt: TGTGCCAGTAGTCCCATAGCATCCGAGGAGACCCAGTACTTC

j_gene: TRBJ1-3
abundance: -
len: 16
d_gene: -
v_gene: TRBV4-1
CDR3aa: CASSQESKPSGNTIYF
CDR3nt: TGCGCCAGCAGCCAAGAATCCAAGCCCTCTGGAAACACCATATATTTT

j_gene: TRBJ1-1
abundance: -
len: 15
d_gene: -
v_gene: TRBV28
CDR3aa: CASSLGESLNTEAFF
CDR3nt: TGTGCCAGCAGTTTAGGAGAGAGTCTTAACACTGAAGCTTTCTTT

j_gene: TRBJ2-3
abundance: -
len: 14
d_gene: TRBD2
v_gene: TRBV30
CDR3aa: CAWSGGARGDTQYF
CDR3nt: TGTGCCTGGAGCGGGGGGGCCAGGGGAGATACGCAGTATTTT

j_gene: TRBJ2-3
abundance: once
len: 15
d_gene: TRBD2
v_gene: TRBV10-3
CDR3aa: CATSQQRTGGDTQYF
CDR3nt: TGTGCCACCTCTCAACAGAGAACGGGGGGAGATACGCAGTATTTT

j_gene: TRBJ2-1
abundance: -
len: 13
d_gene: -
v_gene: TRBV2
CDR3aa: CASSAGLPLEQFF
CDR3nt: TGTGCCAGCAGTGCCGGACTGCCCCTTGAGCAGTTCTTC

j_gene: TRBJ1-1
abundance: many
len: 13
d_gene: -
v_gene: TRBV5-6
CDR3aa: CASETATNTEAFF
CDR3nt: TGTGCCAGCGAAACAGCAACGAACACTGAAGCTTTCTTT

j_gene: TRBJ2-2
abundance: -
len: 16
d_gene: TRBD1
v_gene: TRBV4-3
CDR3aa: CASSQGTGTNTGELFF
CDR3nt: TGCGCCAGCAGCCAAGGGACAGGGACGAACACCGGGGAGCTGTTTTTT

j_gene: TRBJ2-3
abundance: -
len: 13
d_gene: -
v_gene: TRBV3-1/TRBV3-2
CDR3aa: CASRAPSTDTQYF
CDR3nt: TGTGCCAGCAGGGCACCAAGCACAGATACGCAGTATTTT

j_gene: TRBJ2-7
abundance: -
len: 13
d_gene: -
v_gene: TRBV2
CDR3aa: CASRRDGPYEQYF
CDR3nt: TGTGCCAGCAGGCGGGACGGACCATACGAGCAGTACTTC

j_gene: TRBJ2-2
abundance: once
len: 14
d_gene: -
v_gene: TRBV2
CDR3aa: CASRRDRNTGELFF
CDR3nt: TGTGCCAGCAGGAGAGACAGAAACACCGGGGAGCTGTTTTTT

j_gene: TRBJ2-7
abundance: -
len: 16
d_gene: -
v_gene: TRBV7-9
CDR3aa: CASSFPRQDSSYEQYF
CDR3nt: TGTGCCAGCAGCTTTCCCCGGCAGGACTCTTCCTACGAGCAGTACTTC

j_gene: TRBJ2-7
abundance: -
len: 14
d_gene: TRBD2
v_gene: TRBV10-3
CDR3aa: CAISELGGDYEQYF
CDR3nt: TGTGCCATCAGTGAGTTGGGAGGGGACTACGAGCAGTACTTC

j_gene: TRBJ2-5
abundance: -
len: 17
d_gene: -
v_gene: TRBV4-3
CDR3aa: CASSLRWTVSWEETQYF
CDR3nt: TGCGCCAGCAGCCTACGCTGGACAGTTTCCTGGGAAGAGACCCAGTACTTC

j_gene: TRBJ1-4
abundance: -
len: 14
d_gene: -
v_gene: TRBV6-6
CDR3aa: CASSSPGGGEKLFF
CDR3nt: TGTGCCAGCAGCTCACCGGGGGGAGGCGAAAAACTGTTTTTT

j_gene: TRBJ1-2
abundance: -
len: 12
d_gene: TRBD1
v_gene: TRBV20-1
CDR3aa: CSPRGQGEGYTF
CDR3nt: TGCAGTCCTCGTGGTCAGGGGGAGGGCTACACCTTC

j_gene: TRBJ1-2
abundance: -
len: 14
d_gene: -
v_gene: TRBV5-1
CDR3aa: CASSLAGRENGYTF
CDR3nt: TGCGCCAGCAGCTTGGCGGGGAGGGAAAATGGCTACACCTTC

j_gene: TRBJ2-1
abundance: -
len: 16
d_gene: -
v_gene: TRBV6-4
CDR3aa: CASSDQTGQAGNEQFF
CDR3nt: TGTGCCAGCAGTGACCAAACAGGTCAGGCTGGAAATGAGCAGTTCTTC

j_gene: TRBJ2-7
abundance: -
len: 16
d_gene: TRBD2
v_gene: TRBV3-1/TRBV3-2
CDR3aa: CASSQGRAGGTYEQYF
CDR3nt: TGTGCCAGCAGCCAAGGGCGAGCGGGGGGCACCTACGAGCAGTACTTC